The clone carrying this TCR beta chain has more than one count but fewer than ten. There are 14 residues in the CDR3. Germline V CDR1 and CDR2: SGHAT, FQNNGV. The trim removed 1 base at V and 3 bases at J, leaving 2 bases unmatched. This sample was included in a study of shared clonotypes between healthy human individuals. Study summary: Three plates each covered CD4 naive and memory; CD8 naive two, CD8 memory one.

The repertoire was sequenced with immunoSEQ multiplex PCR; TCRdb's copy has only in-frame clones and lacks some. The sample has about 300,000 clones; around 74% are singletons. The chain joins TRBV11-2 to TRBJ2-5; TRBD2 aligns across 7 bases. The sequencing sample was made of memory CD4+ T cells sorted from blood. Subset noted: CD45RA-negative fraction. The receptor was derived from a man aged 25-45 years in good health. CDR3 nucleotides: TGTGCCAGCAGCTTAGTTCTAGCGGAAGAGACCCAGTACTTC. This gives the protein CASSLVLAEETQYF.